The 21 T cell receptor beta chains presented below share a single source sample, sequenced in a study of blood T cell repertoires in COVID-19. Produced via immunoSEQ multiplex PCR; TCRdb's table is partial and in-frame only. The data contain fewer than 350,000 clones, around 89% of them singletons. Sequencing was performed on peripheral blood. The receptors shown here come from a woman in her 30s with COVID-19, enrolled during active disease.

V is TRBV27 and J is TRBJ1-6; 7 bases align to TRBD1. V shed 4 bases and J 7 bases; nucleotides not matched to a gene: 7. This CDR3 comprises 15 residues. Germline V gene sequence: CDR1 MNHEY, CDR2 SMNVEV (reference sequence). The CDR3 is CASSSGQTINSPLHF. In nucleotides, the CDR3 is TGTGCCAGCAGTTCGGGACAGACAATAAATTCACCCCTCCACTTT.

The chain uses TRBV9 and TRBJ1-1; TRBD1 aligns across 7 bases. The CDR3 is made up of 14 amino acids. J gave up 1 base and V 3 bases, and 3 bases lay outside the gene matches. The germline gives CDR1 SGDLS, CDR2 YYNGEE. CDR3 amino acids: CASSAGQPNTEAFF. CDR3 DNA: TGTGCCAGCAGCGCGGGACAGCCGAACACTGAAGCTTTCTTT.

The CDR3 loop is CASSSPARGNTIYF. The DNA of the CDR3 is TGTGCCAGCAGCTCCCCTGCCCGGGGAAACACCATATATTTT. V gene TRBV7-6 combines with J gene TRBJ1-3; D remains ambiguous. CDR3 length: 14 residues. V lost 4 bases to trimming and J lost 4 bases, with 11 bases between them. The germline gives CDR1 SGHVS, CDR2 FNYEAQ. The full variable domain, in which reference TRBV7-6 and TRBJ1-3 provide the parts outside the CDR3, is GAGVSQSPRYKVTKRGQDVALRCDPISGHVSLYWYRQALGQGPEFLTYFNYEAQQDKSGLPNDRFSAERPEGSISTLTIQRTEQRDSAMYRCASSSPARGNTIYFGEGSWLTVV.

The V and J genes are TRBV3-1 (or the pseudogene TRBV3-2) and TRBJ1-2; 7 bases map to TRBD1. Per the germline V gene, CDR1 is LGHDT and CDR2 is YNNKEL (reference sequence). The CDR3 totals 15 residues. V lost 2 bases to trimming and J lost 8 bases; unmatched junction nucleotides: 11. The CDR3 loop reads CASSQSDRVHSGYTF. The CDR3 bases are TGTGCCAGCAGCCAATCCGACAGGGTTCATTCAGGCTACACCTTC.

CDR3 in amino acids: CASSLSGGGYTF. For the CDR3, the DNA is TGTGCCAGTAGTCTCTCAGGAGGGGGCTACACCTTC. The chain employs TRBV19 and TRBJ1-2; D is unresolved. Germline-derived CDR1 and CDR2 are LNHDA and SQIVND (reference sequence). The CDR3 has 12 amino acids. V lost 5 bases and J lost 8, with 12 bases in between.

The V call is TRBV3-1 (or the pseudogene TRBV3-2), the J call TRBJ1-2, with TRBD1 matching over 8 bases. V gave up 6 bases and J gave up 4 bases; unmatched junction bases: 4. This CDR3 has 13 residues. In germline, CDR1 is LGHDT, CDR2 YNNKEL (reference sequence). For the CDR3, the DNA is TGTGCCAGCAGACTGACAGGGGTCTATGGCTACACCTTC. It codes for CASRLTGVYGYTF.

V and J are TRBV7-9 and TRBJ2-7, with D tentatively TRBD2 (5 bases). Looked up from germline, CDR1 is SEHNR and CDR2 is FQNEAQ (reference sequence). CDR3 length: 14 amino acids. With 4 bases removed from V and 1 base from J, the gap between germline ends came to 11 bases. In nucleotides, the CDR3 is TGTGCCAGCAGCTCGCCCAAGCGGTCCTACGAGCAGTACTTC. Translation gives CASSSPKRSYEQYF.

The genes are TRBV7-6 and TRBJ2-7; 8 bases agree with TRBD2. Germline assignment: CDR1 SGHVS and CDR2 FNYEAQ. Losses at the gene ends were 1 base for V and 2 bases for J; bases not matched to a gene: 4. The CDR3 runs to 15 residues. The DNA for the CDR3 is TGTGCCAGCAGCTTAGAACTAGCGGCGGCCTACGAGCAGTACTTC. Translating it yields CASSLELAAAYEQYF. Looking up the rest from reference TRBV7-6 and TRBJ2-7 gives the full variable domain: GAGVSQSPRYKVTKRGQDVALRCDPISGHVSLYWYRQALGQGPEFLTYFNYEAQQDKSGLPNDRFSAERPEGSISTLTIQRTEQRDSAMYRCASSLELAAAYEQYFGPGTRLTVT.

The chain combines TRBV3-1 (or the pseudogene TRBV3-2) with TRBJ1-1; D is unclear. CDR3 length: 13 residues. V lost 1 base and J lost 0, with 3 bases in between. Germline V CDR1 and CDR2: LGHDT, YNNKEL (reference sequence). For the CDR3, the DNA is TGTGCCAGCAGCCAAGTAATGAACACTGAAGCTTTCTTT. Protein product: CASSQVMNTEAFF.

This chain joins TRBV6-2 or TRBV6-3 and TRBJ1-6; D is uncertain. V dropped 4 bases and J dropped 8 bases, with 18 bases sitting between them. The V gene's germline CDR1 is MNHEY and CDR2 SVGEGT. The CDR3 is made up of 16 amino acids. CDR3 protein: CASSSPTQLLDSPLHF. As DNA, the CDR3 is TGTGCCAGCAGTTCCCCCACACAGCTTCTGGATTCACCCCTCCACTTT.

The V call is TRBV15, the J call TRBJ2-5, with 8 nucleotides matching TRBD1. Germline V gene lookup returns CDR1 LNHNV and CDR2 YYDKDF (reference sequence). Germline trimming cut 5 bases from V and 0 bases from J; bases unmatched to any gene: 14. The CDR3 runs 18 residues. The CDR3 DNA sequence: TGTGCCACCAGCTCGCTTAAGGGGGACAGGCCTCACCAAGAGACCCAGTACTTC. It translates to CATSSLKGDRPHQETQYF.

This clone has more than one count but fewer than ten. The CDR3 sequence is CASSIRGDNQPQHF. The CDR3 region has the DNA TGTGCCAGCAGTATCAGGGGTGACAATCAGCCCCAGCATTTT. The V and J genes are TRBV27 and TRBJ1-5; TRBD1 might be the D (6 bases). V lost 5 bases, J lost 3 bases, and 11 bases lay in between. The CDR3 loop spans 14 amino acids. Germline values: CDR1 MNHEY, CDR2 SMNVEV (reference sequence).

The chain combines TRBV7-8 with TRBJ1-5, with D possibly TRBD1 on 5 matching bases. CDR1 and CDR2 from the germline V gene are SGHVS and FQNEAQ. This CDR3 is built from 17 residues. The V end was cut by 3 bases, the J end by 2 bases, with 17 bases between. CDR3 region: CASSLSLGVQGNQPQHF. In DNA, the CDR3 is TGTGCCAGCAGCTTGTCCCTTGGAGTACAGGGCAATCAGCCCCAGCATTTT.

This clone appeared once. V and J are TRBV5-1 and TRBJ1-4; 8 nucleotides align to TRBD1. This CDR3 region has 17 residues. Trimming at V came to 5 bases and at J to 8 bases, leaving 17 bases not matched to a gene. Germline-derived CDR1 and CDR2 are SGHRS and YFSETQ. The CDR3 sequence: CASRSSPWDRQREKLFF. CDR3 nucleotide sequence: TGCGCCAGCAGATCCTCCCCCTGGGACAGGCAAAGGGAAAAACTGTTTTTT.

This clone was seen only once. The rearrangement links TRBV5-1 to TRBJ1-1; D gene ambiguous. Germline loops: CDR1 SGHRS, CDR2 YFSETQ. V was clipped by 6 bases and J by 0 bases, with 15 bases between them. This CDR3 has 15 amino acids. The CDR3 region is CASNPGGEMNTEAFF. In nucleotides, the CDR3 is TGCGCCAGCAACCCGGGAGGCGAGATGAACACTGAAGCTTTCTTT.

The CDR3, as DNA: TGTGCCATCAGGGACAGGGGGAAGAACACTGAAGCTTTCTTT. As protein: CAIRDRGKNTEAFF. The V gene is TRBV10-3, the J gene TRBJ1-1; 10 bases line up with TRBD1. The length of the CDR3 is 14 residues. V was pared by 6 bases and J by 1 base, with 2 bases of the junction left unmatched. Germline V gene sequence: CDR1 ENHRY, CDR2 SYGVKD.

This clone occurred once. CDR3 nucleotide sequence: TGTGCCAGCAGTGAAGCCCTGTTAACAGGAGACGAGCAGTACTTC. Amino acid sequence: CASSEALLTGDEQYF. The chain employs TRBV2 and TRBJ2-7; D is perhaps TRBD1 (5 bases). The CDR3 consists of 15 residues. V shed 0 bases and J shed 5 bases, with 14 bases lying between them. Per the germline V gene, CDR1 is SNHLY and CDR2 is FYNNEI.

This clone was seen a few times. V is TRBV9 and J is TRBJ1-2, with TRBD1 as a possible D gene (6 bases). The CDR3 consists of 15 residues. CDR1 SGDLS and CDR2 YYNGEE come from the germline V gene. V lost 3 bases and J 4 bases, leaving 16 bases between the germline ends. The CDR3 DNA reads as TGTGCCAGCAGCGCGGCCTTACAGGGATTCTATGGCTACACCTTC. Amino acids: CASSAALQGFYGYTF.

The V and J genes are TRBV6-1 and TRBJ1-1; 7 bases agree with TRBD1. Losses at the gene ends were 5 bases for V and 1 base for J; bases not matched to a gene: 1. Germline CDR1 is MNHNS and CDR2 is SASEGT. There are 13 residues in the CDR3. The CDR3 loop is CASSRQGNTEAFF. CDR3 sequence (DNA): TGTGCCAGCAGTAGACAGGGGAACACTGAAGCTTTCTTT.

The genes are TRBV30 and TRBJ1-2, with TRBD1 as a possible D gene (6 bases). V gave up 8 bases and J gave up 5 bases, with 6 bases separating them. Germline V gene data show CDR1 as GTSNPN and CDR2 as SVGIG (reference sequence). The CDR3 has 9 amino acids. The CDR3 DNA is TGTGCCGGACAGTATGGCTACACCTTC. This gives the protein CAGQYGYTF.

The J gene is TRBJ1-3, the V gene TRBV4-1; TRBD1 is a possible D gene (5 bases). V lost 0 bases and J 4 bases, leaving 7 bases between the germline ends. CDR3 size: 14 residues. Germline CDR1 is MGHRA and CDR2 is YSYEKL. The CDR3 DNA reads TGCGCCAGCAGCCAAGACAGGGTCGGAAACACCATATATTTT. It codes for CASSQDRVGNTIYF.